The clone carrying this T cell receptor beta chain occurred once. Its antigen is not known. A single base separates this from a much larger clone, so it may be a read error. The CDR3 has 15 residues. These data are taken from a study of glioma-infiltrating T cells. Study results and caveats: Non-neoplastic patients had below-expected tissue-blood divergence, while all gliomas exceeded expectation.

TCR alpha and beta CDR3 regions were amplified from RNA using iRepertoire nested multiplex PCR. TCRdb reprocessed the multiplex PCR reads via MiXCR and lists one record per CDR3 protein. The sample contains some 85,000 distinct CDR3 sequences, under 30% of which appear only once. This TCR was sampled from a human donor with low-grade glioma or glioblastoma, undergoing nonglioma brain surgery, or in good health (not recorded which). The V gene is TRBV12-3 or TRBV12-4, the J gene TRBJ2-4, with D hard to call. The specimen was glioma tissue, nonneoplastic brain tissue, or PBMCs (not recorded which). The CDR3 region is CASGLISTGKDIQYF. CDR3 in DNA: TGTGCCAGCGGCTTAATTAGCACCGGCAAAGACATTCAGTACTTC.